The next 30 T cell receptor beta chains were all read from a single sample in a study of blood T cell repertoires in COVID-19. Only in-frame clones appear in the TCRdb table, and some are missing; sequencing was by immunoSEQ multiplex PCR. The sample has about 260,000 clones, around 82% seen once; the top ten hold approximately 10%. The sequenced sample consisted of peripheral blood. The receptor set was obtained from a woman between 45 and 65 years old who had recovered from COVID-19.

This chain joins TRBV29-1 and TRBJ2-7; D unclear. Germline CDR1 reads SQVTM; CDR2 reads ANQGSEA. The V and J ends lost 4 bases and 1 base respectively, with 11 bases between them. CDR3 length: 13 residues. The CDR3 sequence: CSVARQASYEQYF. The CDR3 DNA is TGCAGCGTTGCTCGTCAGGCGTCCTACGAGCAGTACTTC.

J is TRBJ2-7 and V is TRBV19; 10 bases map to TRBD1. Germline V CDR1 and CDR2: LNHDA, SQIVND (reference sequence). Germline trimming cut 8 bases from V and 3 bases from J; bases unmatched to any gene: 4. The CDR3 length is 13 residues. The CDR3 loop reads CASAGQGRYEQYF. In DNA, the CDR3 is TGTGCCAGTGCGGGACAGGGGCGCTACGAGCAGTACTTC. The full variable domain, rest sourced from reference TRBV19 and TRBJ2-7, is DGGITQSPKYLFRKEGQNVTLSCEQNLNHDAMYWYRQDPGQGLRLIYYSQIVNDFQKGDIAEGYSVSREKKESFPLTVTSAQKNPTAFYLCASAGQGRYEQYFGPGTRLTVT.

The chain joins TRBV19 to TRBJ1-2; tentatively, D is TRBD1 (6 bases). Germline-derived CDR1 and CDR2 are LNHDA and SQIVND (reference sequence). Trimming took off 5 bases at V and 8 bases at J, with 15 bases between the two ends. The CDR3 is 13 residues long. As DNA, the CDR3 is TGTGCCAGTAGTCCAGGGGACCGGCACGGCTACACCTTC. The encoded protein is CASSPGDRHGYTF. Filled out from reference TRBV19 and TRBJ1-2, the complete variable domain reads DGGITQSPKYLFRKEGQNVTLSCEQNLNHDAMYWYRQDPGQGLRLIYYSQIVNDFQKGDIAEGYSVSREKKESFPLTVTSAQKNPTAFYLCASSPGDRHGYTFGSGTRLTVV.

Only a few counts were recorded for this clone. This chain uses TRBV7-9 with TRBJ2-6; D unresolved. V lost 5 bases to trimming and J lost 0 bases, with 8 bases between them. The CDR3 extends over 15 amino acids. Germline CDR1 SEHNR, CDR2 FQNEAQ (reference sequence). The CDR3 DNA is TGTGCCAGCAGCCCAAAGAGCTCTGGGGCCAACGTCCTGACTTTC. Its protein product is CASSPKSSGANVLTF.

The CDR3 here is CASATGGAGANVLTF. DNA of the CDR3: TGTGCCAGTGCGACGGGGGGGGCTGGGGCCAACGTCCTGACTTTC. V is TRBV19 and J is TRBJ2-6; TRBD2 agrees at 8 bases. This CDR3 is 15 amino acids long. CDR1 LNHDA and CDR2 SQIVND come from the germline V gene (reference sequence). With 8 bases clipped from V and 2 bases from J, the junction kept 5 bases outside the gene matches.

The rearrangement joins TRBV6-2 or TRBV6-3 to TRBJ1-1; TRBD1 matches at 7 bases. After removal of 2 bases from V and 2 bases from J, the junction contained 2 bases not matched to a gene. Germline loops: CDR1 MNHEY, CDR2 SVGEGT. CDR3 size: 14 residues. Here the CDR3 DNA reads TGTGCCAGCAGTTACCGACAGGGAAACACTGAAGCTTTCTTT. It specifies CASSYRQGNTEAFF.

The chain employs TRBV27 and TRBJ1-2; 7 bases are a match to TRBD1. Trimming at V came to 6 bases and at J to 7 bases, leaving 8 bases not matched to a gene. The CDR3 length is 13 residues. Germline CDR1 and CDR2: MNHEY and SMNVEV (reference sequence). The CDR3: CASSLDRFGGYTF. The DNA for the CDR3 is TGTGCCAGCAGCCTGGACAGGTTTGGTGGCTACACCTTC.

The J gene is TRBJ1-2, the V gene TRBV4-3, with 8 bases identical to TRBD1. J lost 2 bases, V lost 1 base, and 3 bases had no gene match. CDR1 is LGHNA and CDR2 is YSLEER in the germline V gene. The CDR3 totals 15 residues. The CDR3 reads CASSQGTGQNYGYTF. Written as DNA, the CDR3 is TGCGCCAGCAGCCAAGGGACAGGGCAAAACTATGGCTACACCTTC.

The genes are TRBV19 and TRBJ1-5, with TRBD1 identical over 8 bases. Trimming took 5 bases from V and 5 from J; bases not matched to a gene: 8. The CDR3 spans 15 residues. Germline V gene lookup returns CDR1 LNHDA and CDR2 SQIVND (reference sequence). Here the CDR3 reads CASSWSHRGDQPQHF. The CDR3 DNA follows: TGTGCCAGTAGTTGGTCCCACAGGGGGGATCAGCCCCAGCATTTT. Based on the CDR3 plus reference TRBV19 and TRBJ1-5, the full variable domain is DGGITQSPKYLFRKEGQNVTLSCEQNLNHDAMYWYRQDPGQGLRLIYYSQIVNDFQKGDIAEGYSVSREKKESFPLTVTSAQKNPTAFYLCASSWSHRGDQPQHFGDGTRLSIL.

The V call is TRBV3-1 (or the pseudogene TRBV3-2), the J call TRBJ1-6; 8 positions match TRBD1. The CDR3 runs to 22 residues. With 4 bases clipped from V and 11 bases from J, the junction kept 31 bases outside the gene matches. Germline assignment: CDR1 LGHDT and CDR2 YNNKEL (reference sequence). This chain's CDR3 is CASSPSPVSGQGRLSGLAPLHF. CDR3 coding DNA: TGTGCCAGCAGCCCCTCTCCGGTGTCCGGACAGGGACGGCTGAGTGGGCTGGCACCCCTCCACTTT.

The chain is built from TRBV27 and TRBJ2-1; 9 nucleotides line up with TRBD1. After removal of 9 bases from V and 4 bases from J, the junction contained 10 bases not matched to a gene. Germline V lookup: CDR1 MNHEY, CDR2 SMNVEV (reference sequence). The CDR3 has 15 amino acids. This chain's CDR3 is CASLTGTGLYNEQFF. DNA of the CDR3: TGTGCCAGTTTGACCGGGACAGGGCTATACAATGAGCAGTTCTTC.

V usage is TRBV10-3 and J usage is TRBJ2-3, with a weak D call TRBD1 (8 bases). Trimming pared 6 bases from V and 3 bases from J, leaving 16 bases between. The CDR3 has 15 residues. CDR1 is ENHRY, CDR2 SYGVKD, per germline. The CDR3 DNA reads TGTGCCATCAGAGACACAGGGGGGGTGACAGATACGCAGTATTTT. It encodes CAIRDTGGVTDTQYF.

V gene TRBV15 combines with J gene TRBJ2-5; D gene unclear. Trimming took 5 bases from V and 1 from J, leaving 11 bases between them. Per the germline V gene, CDR1 is LNHNV and CDR2 is YYDKDF (reference sequence). The CDR3 has 14 residues. This CDR3 reads CATSLDWFQETQYF. CDR3 nucleotides: TGTGCCACCAGCTTAGACTGGTTCCAAGAGACCCAGTACTTC.

This chain uses TRBV27 with TRBJ2-1; D perhaps matches TRBD1 (5 bases). V lost 7 bases, J lost 0 bases, and 16 bases lay in between. Germline CDR1 reads MNHEY; CDR2 reads SMNVEV (reference sequence). The CDR3 is made up of 16 amino acids. The CDR3 protein is CASNTPQGSSYNEQFF. In DNA, the CDR3 is TGTGCCAGCAATACCCCGCAGGGCAGCTCCTACAATGAGCAGTTCTTC.

This sequence joins TRBV27 and TRBJ2-3; the match to TRBD1 covers 8 bases. Germline V CDR1 and CDR2: MNHEY, SMNVEV (reference sequence). The CDR3 has 13 amino acids. J gave up 0 bases and V 11 bases, and 4 bases lay outside the gene matches. CDR3 residues: CASRGQSTDTQYF. In DNA, the CDR3 is TGTGCCTCCAGGGGGCAAAGCACAGATACGCAGTATTTT.

The gene calls are TRBV25-1 and TRBJ1-1; 9 nucleotides align to TRBD1. The V gene's germline CDR1 is MGHDK and CDR2 SYGVNS. The CDR3 covers 14 residues. With V trimmed by 2 bases and J by 8 bases, 6 bases remained unmatched. CDR3 residues: CASSERTGASEAFF. The DNA of the CDR3 is TGTGCCAGCAGTGAAAGGACAGGGGCGAGCGAAGCTTTCTTT.

This rearrangement joins TRBV28 to TRBJ1-4; 8 nucleotides align to TRBD1. The V segment lost 4 bases and the J segment 7 bases; nucleotides outside the gene matches: 11. The CDR3 is made up of 16 amino acids. Looked up from germline, CDR1 is MDHEN and CDR2 is SYDVKM. The CDR3 bases are TGTGCCAGCAGTTCCCCCGCCCGGACAGGGAGTGAAAAACTGTTTTTT. It codes for CASSSPARTGSEKLFF.

The CDR3 spells CASGPGQGTYEQYF. The CDR3 DNA reads TGTGCCAGCGGGCCGGGACAGGGGACCTACGAGCAGTACTTC. The chain is built from TRBV5-4 and TRBJ2-7; 10 nucleotides match TRBD1. The CDR3 totals 14 residues. V trimming: 7 bases; J trimming: 2 bases; junction bases outside the gene matches: 6. Germline V lookup: CDR1 SGHNT, CDR2 YYREEE (reference sequence).

The gene calls are TRBV5-1 and TRBJ1-4; D uncertain. V shed 1 base and J shed 0 bases, with 7 bases lying between them. This CDR3 has 15 amino acids. Germline V gene lookup returns CDR1 SGHRS and CDR2 YFSETQ. CDR3 in DNA: TGCGCCAGCAGCTTGACAGCCACAACTAATGAAAAACTGTTTTTT. Amino acid sequence: CASSLTATTNEKLFF.

The chain uses TRBV19 and TRBJ2-1, with TRBD2 identical over 7 bases. V dropped 4 bases and J dropped 3; count of bases not matched to a gene: 9. The CDR3 spans 16 residues. Germline CDR1 LNHDA, CDR2 SQIVND (reference sequence). The CDR3 sequence: CASSNWASGGYNEQFF. The CDR3 bases are TGTGCCAGTAGTAACTGGGCTAGCGGAGGCTACAATGAGCAGTTCTTC.

This sequence joins TRBV28 and TRBJ1-4; TRBD1 agrees at 9 bases. The CDR3 covers 17 residues. Germline assignment: CDR1 MDHEN and CDR2 SYDVKM. Unmatched junction bases numbered 10, after V lost 5 bases and J lost 3 bases. The CDR3 region has the DNA TGTGCCAGCAGTCGTCCCGGGACAGGGTCTCCTAATGAAAAACTGTTTTTT. It codes for CASSRPGTGSPNEKLFF.

This clone was counted at least ten times. The V call is TRBV19, the J call TRBJ2-3, with D possibly being TRBD2 (6 bases). Germline lookup yields CDR1 LNHDA and CDR2 SQIVND (reference sequence). The V gene lost 10 bases and the J gene lost 7 bases, with 12 bases spanning the gap. The CDR3 totals 11 residues. Here the CDR3 DNA reads TGTGCCACCGGGGGAACCTATACGCAGTATTTT. Encoded protein: CATGGTYTQYF.

This rearrangement joins TRBV11-2 to TRBJ2-6, with D hard to call. The CDR3 length is 15 residues. The V end was cut by 5 bases, the J end by 0 bases, with 8 bases between. CDR1 and CDR2 from the germline V gene are SGHAT and FQNNGV. In DNA, the CDR3 is TGTGCCAGCAGCCCCACTTACTCTGGGGCCAACGTCCTGACTTTC. It encodes CASSPTYSGANVLTF.

The genes are TRBV7-2 and TRBJ1-6; D is possibly TRBD1 (6 bases). In germline, CDR1 is SGHTA, CDR2 FQGNSA. The V end was cut by 4 bases, the J end by 7 bases, with 14 bases between. The CDR3 runs 15 residues. In DNA, the CDR3 is TGTGCCAGCAGCTCGGGGACATTTGGGAATTCACCCCTCCACTTT. Its translation: CASSSGTFGNSPLHF.

The V gene is TRBV15, the J gene TRBJ2-5, with 8 positions matching TRBD2. V gave up 1 base and J gave up 5 bases; unmatched junction bases: 12. CDR1 is LNHNV and CDR2 is YYDKDF in the germline V gene (reference sequence). The CDR3 has 17 residues. For the CDR3, the DNA is TGTGCCACCAGCAGAGGACTCGATCGGGAGGGCCTCGAGACCCAGTACTTC. Translation gives CATSRGLDREGLETQYF.

In its sample, this clone was seen a few times. The chain couples TRBV4-3 to TRBJ2-7, with D possibly being TRBD2 (7 bases). The CDR3 length is 15 residues. Germline CDR1 is LGHNA and CDR2 is YSLEER. V was pared by 0 bases and J by 7 bases, with 16 bases between. Written as DNA, the CDR3 is TGCGCCAGCAGCCAAGATCTTCCCGGGGGGCGAGAGCAGTACTTC. This sequence encodes CASSQDLPGGREQYF.

The rearrangement uses TRBV7-9 and TRBJ2-7, with a possible D match to TRBD2 (6 bases). Germline loops: CDR1 SEHNR, CDR2 FQNEAQ (reference sequence). The CDR3 sequence is 14 residues long. The V and J ends lost 1 base and 3 bases respectively, with 10 bases between them. The CDR3 sequence is CASSLEGTGYEQYF. The CDR3, as DNA: TGTGCCAGCAGCTTAGAAGGGACTGGCTACGAGCAGTACTTC.

J is TRBJ1-3 and V is TRBV7-2, with 7 bases lining up with TRBD1. V dropped 1 base and J dropped 4; count of bases not matched to a gene: 10. Germline V gene sequence: CDR1 SGHTA, CDR2 FQGNSA. The CDR3 has 17 amino acids. DNA of the CDR3: TGTGCCAGCAGCTTAGTCCTCGACAGGGTATCGGGAAACACCATATATTTT. Translating gives CASSLVLDRVSGNTIYF.

V and J are TRBV5-4 and TRBJ1-2; a weak D match, TRBD1 (5 bases). The V and J ends lost 3 bases and 5 bases respectively, with 14 bases between them. CDR3 length: 14 amino acids. The V gene's germline CDR1 is SGHNT and CDR2 YYREEE (reference sequence). This chain's CDR3 is CASSSLRAGYGYTF. The CDR3 coding sequence is TGTGCCAGCAGCTCCCTCCGGGCAGGGTATGGCTACACCTTC.

CDR3 loop: CASSVSGQRNEKLFF. The CDR3 bases are TGTGCCAGCAGCGTCTCCGGACAGCGGAATGAAAAACTGTTTTTT. This chain joins TRBV9 and TRBJ1-4, with a possible D match to TRBD1 (6 bases). V was pared by 2 bases and J by 5 bases, with 13 bases between. Germline V gene data show CDR1 as SGDLS and CDR2 as YYNGEE. CDR3 length equals 15 residues.